The 8 T cell receptor beta chains presented below share a single source sample, sequenced in a study of glioma-infiltrating T cells. Using RNA template, CDR3s of TCR alpha and beta were amplified with iRepertoire arm-PCR. A single record per CDR3 protein comes from TCRdb applying MiXCR to the multiplex PCR reads. This sample yields a few hundred thousand distinct CDR3 sequences, of which roughly two fifths are seen a single time; 9.5% to 15% belongs to the top ten. What was sequenced was glioma tissue, nonneoplastic brain tissue, or PBMCs (not recorded which). These receptor sequences come from a human donor with low-grade glioma or glioblastoma, undergoing nonglioma brain surgery, or in good health (not recorded which).

In its sample, this clonotype was seen a few times. The chain is built from TRBV20-1 and TRBJ1-2; TRBD1 aligns across 7 bases. Germline V gene lookup returns CDR1 DFQATT and CDR2 SNEGSKA (reference sequence). The junction had 9 bases not matched to a gene; V was cut back by 1 base and J by 7 bases. This CDR3 contains 14 residues. CDR3 in amino acids: CSARVLDRARGYTF. The DNA for the CDR3 is TGCAGTGCTAGAGTATTAGACAGGGCCCGTGGCTACACCTTC.

A word on this clonotype: This may be a read error, as it is one base from a much larger clone. V usage is TRBV6-2 or TRBV6-3 and J usage is TRBJ2-5; 7 nucleotides line up with TRBD1. The CDR3 runs to 17 residues. Germline CDR1 and CDR2: MNHEY and SVGEGT. CDR3 loop: CAISECRAGGWQETQYF. The CDR3 nucleotides read TGTGCCATCAGTGAGTGCCGGGCAGGGGGATGGCAAGAGACCCAGTACTTC.

About this clonotype: A read error may explain this, as a much larger clone is one base away. Without the conserved terminal phenylalanine or tryptophan, this CDR3 likely stems from a read error. V is TRBV20-1 and J is TRBJ2-1, with TRBD2 as a possible D gene (5 bases). Trimming cost V 6 bases and J 8 bases, with 11 bases left between them. The germline gives CDR1 DFQATT, CDR2 SNEGSKA (reference sequence). This CDR3 has 11 amino acids. The DNA of the CDR3 is TGCAGTGCCCCGGAGGTCGATGAGCAGTTCCTC. Its protein is CSAPEVDEQFL.

This clonotype has a handful of counts. V gene TRBV27 combines with J gene TRBJ2-7; D is perhaps TRBD1 (6 bases). CDR1 is MNHEY and CDR2 is SMNVEV in the germline V gene (reference sequence). This CDR3 is built from 15 residues. V lost 6 bases to trimming and J lost 7 bases, with 22 bases between them. CDR3 bases: TGTGCCAGCAGCCCCGGGACACCCCTCTTGGGTGAGCAGTACTTC. Translated, it gives CASSPGTPLLGEQYF.

This chain joins TRBV19 and TRBJ2-2; D possibly corresponds to TRBD1 (6 bases). CDR1 and CDR2 (germline): LNHDA, SQIVND (reference sequence). V lost 10 bases to trimming and J lost 3 bases, with 21 bases between them. The CDR3 sequence is 16 residues long. The CDR3 sequence is CATKPQGLPDTGELFF. The CDR3 nucleotides read TGTGCCACCAAACCCCAGGGGCTCCCGGACACCGGGGAGCTGTTTTTT.

Details on this clonotype: A much larger clone sits a single nucleotide away, making a read error possible. The chain has TRBV20-1 and TRBJ2-3, with D perhaps matching TRBD2 (5 bases). V was pared by 5 bases and J by 0 bases, with 18 bases between. CDR3 length: 16 residues. The germline CDR1 and CDR2 sequences are DFQATT and SNEGSKA (reference sequence). CDR3: CSAFGGPGVSTDTQYF. The CDR3 nucleotides are TGCAGTGCTTTCGGAGGCCCCGGGGTTAGCACAGATACGCAGTATTTT.

A note on this clonotype: An end of the junction does not agree with germline; a read error may underlie this. The chain combines TRBV15 with TRBJ2-7; 10 bases fit TRBD2. The CDR3 has 15 residues. Germline V gives CDR1 LNHNV, CDR2 YYDKDF (reference sequence). The CDR3 protein is CVTQGVAGGSYEQYF. CDR3 sequence (DNA): TGTGTCACCCAAGGTGTAGCGGGAGGTTCTTACGAGCAGTACTTC. Looking up the rest from reference TRBV15 and TRBJ2-7 gives the full variable domain: DAMVIQNPRYQVTQFGKPVTLSCSQTLNHNVMYWYQQKSSQAPKLLFHYYDKDFNNEADTPDNFQSRRPNTSFCFLDIRSPGLGDTAMYLCVTQGVAGGSYEQYFGPGTRLTVT.

There are a few counts of this clonotype. V usage is TRBV19 and J usage is TRBJ2-7; perhaps D is TRBD1 or TRBD2 (5 bases each). Trimming shortened V by 5 bases and J by 2 bases, and 16 bases separated the two germline ends. The CDR3 is 15 amino acids. CDR1 and CDR2 from the germline V gene are LNHDA and SQIVND (reference sequence). The CDR3 coding sequence is TGTGCCAGTAGTGTCACCGGGACCGGGGCCTACGAGCAGTACTTC. It is translated as CASSVTGTGAYEQYF.